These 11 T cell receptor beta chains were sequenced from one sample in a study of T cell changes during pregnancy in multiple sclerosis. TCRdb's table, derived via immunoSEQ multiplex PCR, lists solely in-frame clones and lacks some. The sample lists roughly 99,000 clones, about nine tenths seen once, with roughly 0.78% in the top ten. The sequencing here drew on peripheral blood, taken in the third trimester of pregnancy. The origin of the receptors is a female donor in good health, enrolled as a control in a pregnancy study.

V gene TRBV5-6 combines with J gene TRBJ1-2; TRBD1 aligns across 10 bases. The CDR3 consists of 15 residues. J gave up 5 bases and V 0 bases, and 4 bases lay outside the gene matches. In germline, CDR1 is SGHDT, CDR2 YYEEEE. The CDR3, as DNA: TGTGCCAGCAGCTTGGGGGACAGGGGAGGATATGGCTACACCTTC. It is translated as CASSLGDRGGYGYTF.

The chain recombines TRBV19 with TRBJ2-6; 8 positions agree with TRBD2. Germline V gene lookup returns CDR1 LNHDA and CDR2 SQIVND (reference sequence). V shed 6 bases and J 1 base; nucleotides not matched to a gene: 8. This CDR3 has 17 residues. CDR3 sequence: CASSSIGGGSGANVLTF. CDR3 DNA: TGTGCCAGTAGCAGTATCGGGGGGGGGTCTGGGGCCAACGTCCTGACTTTC.

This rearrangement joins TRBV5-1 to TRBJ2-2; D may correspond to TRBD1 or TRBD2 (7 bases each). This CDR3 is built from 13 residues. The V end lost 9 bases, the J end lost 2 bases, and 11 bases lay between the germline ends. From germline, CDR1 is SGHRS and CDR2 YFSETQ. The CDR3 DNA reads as TGCGCCACCAGGGGGGGAAACACCGGGGAGCTGTTTTTT. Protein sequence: CATRGGNTGELFF.

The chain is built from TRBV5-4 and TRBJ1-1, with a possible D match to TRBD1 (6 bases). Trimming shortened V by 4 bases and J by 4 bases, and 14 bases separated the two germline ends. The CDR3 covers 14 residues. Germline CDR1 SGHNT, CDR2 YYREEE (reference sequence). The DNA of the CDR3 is TGTGCCAGCAGCCGCGATGCGGGGGCCACTGAAGCTTTCTTT. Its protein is CASSRDAGATEAFF.

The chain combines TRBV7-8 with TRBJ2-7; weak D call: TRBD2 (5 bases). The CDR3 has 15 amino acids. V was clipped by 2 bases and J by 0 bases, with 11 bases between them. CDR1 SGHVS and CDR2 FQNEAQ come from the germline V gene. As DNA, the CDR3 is TGTGCCAGCAGCTTATTCCAGCGGAGCTCCTACGAGCAGTACTTC. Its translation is CASSLFQRSSYEQYF.

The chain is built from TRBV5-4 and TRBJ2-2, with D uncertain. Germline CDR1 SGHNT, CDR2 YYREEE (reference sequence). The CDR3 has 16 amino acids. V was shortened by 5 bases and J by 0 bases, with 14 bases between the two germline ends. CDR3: CASSSYYISNTGELFF. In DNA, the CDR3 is TGTGCCAGCAGTTCTTATTACATATCGAACACCGGGGAGCTGTTTTTT.

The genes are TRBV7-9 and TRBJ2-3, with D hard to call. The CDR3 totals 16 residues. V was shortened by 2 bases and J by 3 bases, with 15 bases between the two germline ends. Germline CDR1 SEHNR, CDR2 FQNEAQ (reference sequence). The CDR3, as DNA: TGTGCCAGCAGCTTAAGTTCGGTCTCACAGACAGATACGCAGTATTTT. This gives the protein CASSLSSVSQTDTQYF.

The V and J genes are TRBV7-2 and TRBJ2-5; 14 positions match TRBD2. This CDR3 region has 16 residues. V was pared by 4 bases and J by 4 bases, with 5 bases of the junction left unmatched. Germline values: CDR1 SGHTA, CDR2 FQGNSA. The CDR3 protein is CASSSTSGGARETQYF. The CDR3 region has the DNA TGTGCCAGCAGCTCGACTAGCGGGGGGGCTCGAGAGACCCAGTACTTC.

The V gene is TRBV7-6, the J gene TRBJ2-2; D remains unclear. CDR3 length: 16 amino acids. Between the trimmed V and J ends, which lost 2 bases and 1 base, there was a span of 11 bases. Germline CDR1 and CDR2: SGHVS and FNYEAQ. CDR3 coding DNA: TGTGCCAGCAGCTTAATCTCCCTAGAGAACACCGGGGAGCTGTTTTTT. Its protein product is CASSLISLENTGELFF.

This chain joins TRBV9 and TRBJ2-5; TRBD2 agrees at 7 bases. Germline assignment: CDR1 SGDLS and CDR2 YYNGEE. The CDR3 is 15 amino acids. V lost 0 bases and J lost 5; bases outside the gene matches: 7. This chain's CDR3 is CASSVVGGGGETQYF. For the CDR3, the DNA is TGTGCCAGCAGCGTAGTCGGCGGGGGAGGGGAGACCCAGTACTTC.

Here the CDR3 DNA reads TGCGCCAGCACATGGGCAGAAAGTGGGTTAACTGAAGCTTTCTTT. Protein product: CASTWAESGLTEAFF. This chain connects TRBV4-1 to TRBJ1-1; D call uncertain. The CDR3 has 15 amino acids. Germline values: CDR1 MGHRA, CDR2 YSYEKL. Trimming stripped 7 bases from V and 5 bases from J, with 20 bases between.